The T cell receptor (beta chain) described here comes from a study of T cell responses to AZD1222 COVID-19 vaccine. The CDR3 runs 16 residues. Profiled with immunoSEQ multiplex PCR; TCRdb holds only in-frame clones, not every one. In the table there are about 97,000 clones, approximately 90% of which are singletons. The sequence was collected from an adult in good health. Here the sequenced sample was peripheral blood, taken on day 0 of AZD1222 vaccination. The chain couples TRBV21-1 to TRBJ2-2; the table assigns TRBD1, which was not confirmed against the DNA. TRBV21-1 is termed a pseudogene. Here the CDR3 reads CASTKGRGLNTGELFF. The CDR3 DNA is TGTGCCAGCACCAAGGGAAGGGGCCTGAACACCGGGGAGCTGTTTTTT.